The T cell receptor beta chain described here comes from a study of graft-versus-host responses after intestinal transplantation. Study at large: Each of the recipients got a multivisceral, liver-intestinal, or isolated intestinal transplant.

Overall study results and limits: Early post-transplant declines in HvG were associated with peak levels of circulating GvH clones.

CDR3 length: 17 residues. The trim removed 2 bases at V and 0 bases at J, leaving 8 bases unmatched. Germline V gives CDR1 KGHSH, CDR2 LQKENI. TCRdb's copy holds only in-frame clones and misses some; the assay was immunoSEQ multiplex PCR. The table includes about 86,000 clones, around 89% detected once. For this clone: What it binds is not known.

J is TRBJ2-7 and V is TRBV18; 9 nucleotides agree with TRBD2. The sequence derives from a human donor who was the organ donor for an intestinal transplant. Here the sequenced sample was unstimulated CD4+ T cells sorted from spleen or lymph node cells, taken before transplant. The CDR3: CASSPFAREGTSYEQYF. Here the CDR3 DNA reads TGTGCCAGCTCACCATTCGCGCGGGAGGGGACCTCCTACGAGCAGTACTTC.